This T cell receptor beta chain was recorded in a study of human thymus T cells. With regard to this clone: Its specificity is unknown.

The V end was cut by 4 bases, the J end by 8 bases, with 14 bases between. CDR3 length equals 13 residues. The germline V gene has CDR1 SGHTA and CDR2 FQGNSA. Study results and caveats: Unrelated individuals reportedly shared highly overlapping thymic TCR repertoires.

TCRdb's copy holds only in-frame clones and misses some; the assay was immunoSEQ multiplex PCR. The sample consists of tens of thousands of clones, over 85% of them appearing once. Thymus pieces cut out during corrective heart surgery were the tissue that was used. The receptor comes from a girl under two years old with a congenital heart defect but otherwise immunologically healthy. Source material: thymus tissue. The chain recombines TRBV7-2 with TRBJ1-2; D is unresolved. This CDR3 is CASSSDVPGGYTF. DNA for the CDR3: TGTGCCAGCAGCTCTGACGTCCCCGGGGGCTACACCTTC.